Following are 27 T cell receptor beta chains from one sample sequenced in a study of shared clonotypes between healthy human individuals. Sequencing used immunoSEQ multiplex PCR; TCRdb keeps in-frame clones, though not all of them. The table shows about 480,000 clones, with approximately 79% occurring only once. The sequencing sample was made of PBMCs. The source is a middle-aged woman in good health. Some clones in this sample may be carry-over from other donors' samples.

The CDR3 DNA reads as TGTGCCAGCAGCAAAGTGGGACAGTCCTACGAGCAGTACTTC. This translates into CASSKVGQSYEQYF. The chain couples TRBV21-1 to TRBJ2-7; the D call TRBD1 from the table was never checked on the DNA. TRBV21-1 is a pseudogene. The CDR3 runs 14 residues.

The chain carries TRBV7-2 and TRBJ2-4; 7 bases are a match to TRBD2. CDR3 length equals 16 residues. Looked up from germline, CDR1 is SGHTA and CDR2 is FQGNSA. With 5 bases clipped from V and 6 bases from J, the junction kept 13 bases outside the gene matches. In DNA, the CDR3 is TGTGCCAGCAGCGCACTAGCGAGCCCGAACCTAAACATTCAGTACTTC. It codes for CASSALASPNLNIQYF.

Points on this clone: A far more abundant clone sits one base away, making this likely a read error. The sample contains more than one DNA sequence encoding this CDR3. This rearrangement joins TRBV28 to TRBJ1-5; D uncertain. The CDR3 contains 13 residues. In germline, CDR1 is MDHEN, CDR2 SYDVKM. The CDR3, as DNA: TGTGCCAGCAGTTGGGATAGCAACCAGCCCCAGCATTTT. This codes for CASSWDSNQPQHF. The full variable domain, with the rest looked up from reference TRBV28 and TRBJ1-5, is DVKVTQSSRYLVKRTGEKVFLECVQDMDHENMFWYRQDPGLGLRLIYFSYDVKMKEKGDIPEGYSVSREKKERFSLILESASTNQTSMYLCASSWDSNQPQHFGDGTRLSIL.

The genes are TRBV7-2 and TRBJ2-7, with 10 bases lining up with TRBD2. This CDR3 contains 15 residues. From germline, CDR1 is SGHTA and CDR2 FQGNSA. The junction had 7 bases not matched to a gene; V was cut back by 1 base and J by 7 bases. In DNA, the CDR3 is TGTGCCAGCAGCTTAGATCTAGCGGGGGTTGATGAGCAGTACTTC. Its translation is CASSLDLAGVDEQYF.

CDR3 sequence (DNA): TGTGCCAGCAGCCCCGGGACTAGCGATAAAGAGACCCAGTACTTC. It encodes CASSPGTSDKETQYF. The V call is TRBV28, the J call TRBJ2-5; 10 nucleotides align to TRBD2. Germline values: CDR1 MDHEN, CDR2 SYDVKM. The length of the CDR3 is 15 residues. Trimming took 6 bases from V and 3 from J; bases not matched to a gene: 7.

This clone has more than one count but fewer than ten. This chain uses TRBV28 with TRBJ1-4, with D maybe TRBD1 (5 bases). The ends were cut back, 6 bases at V and 0 bases at J, with 14 bases in the middle. Germline CDR1 and CDR2: MDHEN and SYDVKM. This CDR3 is 16 amino acids long. In DNA, the CDR3 is TGTGCCAGCAGCCCGGGACTCAGTACAACTAATGAAAAACTGTTTTTT. This sequence encodes CASSPGLSTTNEKLFF.

This clone occurred a few times. V gene TRBV7-9 combines with J gene TRBJ1-1; no reliable D call. Trimming took off 7 bases at V and 7 bases at J, with 13 bases between the two ends. The CDR3 is 12 amino acids. Germline CDR1 reads SEHNR; CDR2 reads FQNEAQ (reference sequence). The CDR3, as DNA: TGTGCCAGCAACGGGGAGGGTGGTGAAGCTTTCTTT. Translating gives CASNGEGGEAFF.

The chain joins TRBV5-1 to TRBJ2-7; D might be TRBD2 (8 bases). V lost 7 bases and J lost 3, with 20 bases in between. The germline V gene has CDR1 SGHRS and CDR2 YFSETQ. This CDR3 is 15 amino acids long. CDR3 sequence: CASRETGRGDYEQYF. CDR3 in DNA: TGCGCCAGCCGGGAGACAGGGCGGGGGGACTACGAGCAGTACTTC. The variable domain in full, completed from reference TRBV5-1 and TRBJ2-7, reads KAGVTQTPRYLIKTRGQQVTLSCSPISGHRSVSWYQQTPGQGLQFLFEYFSETQRNKGNFPGRFSGRQFSNSRSEMNVSTLELGDSALYLCASRETGRGDYEQYFGPGTRLTVT.

In DNA form, the CDR3 reads TGTGCCAGCAGCCCGACGAGGTCCAACTATGGCTACACCTTC. As protein: CASSPTRSNYGYTF. V is TRBV7-6 and J is TRBJ1-2; no firm D call. The CDR3 is 14 residues long. Germline V gene sequence: CDR1 SGHVS, CDR2 FNYEAQ. V was clipped by 5 bases and J by 2 bases, with 12 bases between them.

The V and J genes are TRBV6-5 and TRBJ1-1; TRBD1 matches at 12 bases. J was trimmed by 3 bases and V by 2 bases; bases with no gene match: 4. This CDR3 contains 16 residues. CDR1 is MNHEY and CDR2 is SVGAGI in the germline V gene. The CDR3 is CASSYGTGGADTEAFF. In DNA form, the CDR3 reads TGTGCCAGCAGTTACGGGACAGGGGGCGCGGACACTGAAGCTTTCTTT.

The gene calls are TRBV4-2 and TRBJ2-1; 10 nucleotides line up with TRBD2. The J segment lost 0 bases and the V segment lost 4 bases, leaving 12 bases of the junction unmatched. The CDR3 length is 19 residues. Germline V CDR1 and CDR2: LGHNA, YNFKEQ. The CDR3 DNA reads TGTGCCAGCAGCCTTCGGACTAGCGGACCAGACAGCTCCTACAATGAGCAGTTCTTC. Encoded protein: CASSLRTSGPDSSYNEQFF.

J is TRBJ2-5 and V is TRBV28; 8 bases fit TRBD2. Trimming removed 3 bases from V and 4 bases from J; junction bases left unmatched: 7. This CDR3 is 15 amino acids long. Germline V gives CDR1 MDHEN, CDR2 SYDVKM. CDR3 sequence (DNA): TGTGCCAGCAGTTTTCTCGGGGGGGAGAGAGAGACCCAGTACTTC. Protein: CASSFLGGERETQYF.

The chain recombines TRBV28 with TRBJ2-5, with 8 bases matching TRBD2. The J call may be in error: the DNA end matches TRBJ2-7 better. CDR3 length equals 16 residues. CDR1 is MDHEN, CDR2 SYDVKM, per germline. The DNA of the CDR3 is TGTGCCAGCATCCCGGGGGGGAGGTGGACCTCCTACGAGCAGTACTTC. Amino acid sequence: CASIPGGRWTSYEQYF.

The chain employs TRBV7-2 and TRBJ2-5; D is unresolved. Germline lookup yields CDR1 SGHTA and CDR2 FQGNSA. The CDR3 runs 13 residues. Trimming took off 1 base at V and 5 bases at J, with 8 bases between the two ends. As DNA, the CDR3 is TGTGCCAGCAGCTTAGTACGACGGGAGACCCAGTACTTC. Translated, it gives CASSLVRRETQYF.

V gene TRBV6-1 combines with J gene TRBJ1-6; D is perhaps TRBD1 (5 bases). This CDR3 contains 15 residues. V lost 8 bases to trimming and J lost 5 bases, with 16 bases between them. CDR1 and CDR2 (germline): MNHNS, SASEGT. The CDR3 is CASPRGDGDNSPLHF. For the CDR3, the DNA is TGTGCCAGCCCCCGGGGGGATGGGGATAATTCACCCCTCCACTTT.

The chain has TRBV7-6 and TRBJ2-7, with D possibly matching TRBD1 (5 bases). The CDR3 runs to 14 residues. The germline CDR1 and CDR2 sequences are SGHVS and FNYEAQ. V lost 0 bases to trimming and J lost 3 bases, with 9 bases between them. CDR3 residues: CASSLAAGFYEQYF. The CDR3 bases are TGTGCCAGCAGCTTAGCGGCAGGGTTCTACGAGCAGTACTTC. Full variable domain (remainder filled in from reference TRBV7-6 and TRBJ2-7): GAGVSQSPRYKVTKRGQDVALRCDPISGHVSLYWYRQALGQGPEFLTYFNYEAQQDKSGLPNDRFSAERPEGSISTLTIQRTEQRDSAMYRCASSLAAGFYEQYFGPGTRLTVT.

The chain carries TRBV5-1 and TRBJ1-1; D unclear. V dropped 0 bases and J dropped 1 base, with 13 bases sitting between them. This CDR3 comprises 16 residues. Looked up from germline, CDR1 is SGHRS and CDR2 is YFSETQ. The CDR3 DNA reads as TGCGCCAGCAGCTTGGCCGGATGGAGTGAGAACACTGAAGCTTTCTTT. It encodes CASSLAGWSENTEAFF.

J is TRBJ2-1 and V is TRBV28, with D uncertain. The ends were cut back, 8 bases at V and 3 bases at J, with 11 bases in the middle. The germline gives CDR1 MDHEN, CDR2 SYDVKM. The CDR3 has 13 amino acids. CDR3 nucleotide sequence: TGTGCCAGCGCTACCGGATACTACAATGAGCAGTTCTTC. Amino acid sequence: CASATGYYNEQFF.

This clone was picked up a small number of times. This sequence joins TRBV29-1 and TRBJ1-1; D not resolved. V was pared by 2 bases and J by 0 bases, with 10 bases between. The CDR3 contains 14 residues. CDR1 and CDR2 from the germline V gene are SQVTM and ANQGSEA. The CDR3 region has the DNA TGCAGCGTTGAAAGGAGCGCTTTGAACACTGAAGCTTTCTTT. Residues: CSVERSALNTEAFF.

The chain joins TRBV9 to TRBJ1-1; 7 nucleotides agree with TRBD1. V shed 6 bases and J 6 bases; nucleotides not matched to a gene: 17. CDR1 and CDR2 from the germline V gene are SGDLS and YYNGEE. CDR3 length: 16 residues. CDR3 sequence (DNA): TGTGCCAGCATCCTAGGGGGACAGCTGGGGTACGCTGAAGCTTTCTTT. Encoded protein: CASILGGQLGYAEAFF.

This sequence joins TRBV5-1 and TRBJ2-5; a possible D gene is TRBD2 (5 bases). CDR3 length: 14 residues. The germline CDR1 and CDR2 sequences are SGHRS and YFSETQ. Trimming shortened V by 4 bases and J by 4 bases, and 14 bases separated the two germline ends. This CDR3 reads CASSPFAGRETQYF. The CDR3 region has the DNA TGCGCCAGCAGCCCGTTTGCGGGTAGAGAGACCCAGTACTTC.

The chain uses TRBV6-1 and TRBJ2-5; D is possibly TRBD2 (5 bases). This CDR3 has 14 residues. The V end was cut by 2 bases, the J end by 5 bases, with 12 bases between. The V gene's germline CDR1 is MNHNS and CDR2 SASEGT. In DNA, the CDR3 is TGTGCCAGCAGTGAATTCAGTAGCGTTGAGACCCAGTACTTC. This codes for CASSEFSSVETQYF.

The chain combines TRBV5-1 with TRBJ2-3; 9 positions agree with TRBD1. Germline V gives CDR1 SGHRS, CDR2 YFSETQ. V lost 4 bases, J lost 2 bases, and 11 bases stayed unmatched. This CDR3 region has 17 residues. In nucleotides, the CDR3 is TGCGCCAGCAGCAAGGGACAGGGCACTCCTTCCACAGATACGCAGTATTTT. Translation: CASSKGQGTPSTDTQYF.

A word on this clone: The same CDR3 arises from other DNA sequences in this sample as well. The chain couples TRBV19 to TRBJ2-7; D not resolved. V lost 3 bases and J 2 bases, leaving 8 bases between the germline ends. The CDR3 sequence is 13 residues long. Germline assignment: CDR1 LNHDA and CDR2 SQIVND (reference sequence). The CDR3 region has the DNA TGTGCCAGTAGTATGAGAAGAGCCTACGAGCAGTACTTC. Translated, it gives CASSMRRAYEQYF.

The chain recombines TRBV5-1 with TRBJ1-5, with a possible D match to TRBD1 (6 bases). Germline assignment: CDR1 SGHRS and CDR2 YFSETQ. The CDR3 is made up of 14 amino acids. V dropped 1 base and J dropped 5 bases, with 10 bases sitting between them. CDR3 coding DNA: TGCGCCAGCAGCTTGACAGGGTTTGATCAGCCCCAGCATTTT. It translates to CASSLTGFDQPQHF. The full variable domain, rest sourced from reference TRBV5-1 and TRBJ1-5, is KAGVTQTPRYLIKTRGQQVTLSCSPISGHRSVSWYQQTPGQGLQFLFEYFSETQRNKGNFPGRFSGRQFSNSRSEMNVSTLELGDSALYLCASSLTGFDQPQHFGDGTRLSIL.

This clone was counted at least ten times. This chain joins TRBV29-1 and TRBJ1-1; maybe TRBD1 (5 bases). V gave up 5 bases and J gave up 0 bases, with 10 bases separating them. Germline CDR1 reads SQVTM; CDR2 reads ANQGSEA. This CDR3 spans 13 amino acids. DNA of the CDR3: TGCAGCGTTAGCAGGGACTTGAACACTGAAGCTTTCTTT. Translating it yields CSVSRDLNTEAFF.

This clone occurred once. J is TRBJ2-5 and V is TRBV7-7; D unresolved. The CDR3 totals 13 residues. Germline loops: CDR1 SSHAT, CDR2 FNYEAQ (reference sequence). V lost 5 bases and J lost 2, with 9 bases in between. Written as DNA, the CDR3 is TGTGCCAGCAGCCCCCGTGTGCAAGAGACCCAGTACTTC. This gives the protein CASSPRVQETQYF.